A few counts support the clone carrying this T cell receptor beta chain. Its antigen is unknown. The data belong to a study of cytotoxic CD8 clonotypes in ibrutinib-treated CLL. As for the study in general: Partial responders around 24, complete 2; approximately 12 progressed and around 15 stayed in remission by median roughly 68 months. Response sampling took place at median about 12 months of treatment, range 6 to 36.

Produced via immunoSEQ multiplex PCR; TCRdb's table is partial and in-frame only. The top ten hold about 13% of the sample, which has about 130,000 clones, approximately 81% seen once. Broader study findings: Clonality showed a rise at ibrutinib response that reversed toward baseline at progression.

The receptor was derived from a human donor with chronic lymphocytic leukemia. The sample consisted of PBMCs, taken after 12 months of ibrutinib treatment.

The CDR3 coding sequence is TGTGCCAGCGGGTACAGCTTTGAGCAGTTCTTC. It yields the protein CASGYSFEQFF. The rearrangement links TRBV2 to TRBJ2-1; D uncertain. V was cut by 8 bases and J by 9 bases, with 11 bases left in between. The length of the CDR3 is 11 residues. The germline CDR1 and CDR2 sequences are SNHLY and FYNNEI.